Sequencing of this T cell receptor (beta chain) was carried out in a study of blood T cell repertoires in COVID-19. Study in general: Specimens from acute and convalescent COVID-19 originated in the United States, Italy and Spain. PBMCs, B-cell-depleted T cells, or T cells were the source of the cDNA or gDNA that made up the material.

Per the authors' pipeline: Estimates of nucleated cell counts were drawn from the amplification of reference gene primers. Method: immunoSEQ multiplex PCR; TCRdb's copy keeps in-frame clones and lacks some. V, J and clone size derive from that table, while D and trimming were established from the DNA sequence. The data hold about 250,000 clones, with 89% observed a single time. This CDR3 has 16 amino acids. Germline CDR1 reads MRHNA; CDR2 reads SNTAGT. The ends lost 6 bases at V and 5 bases at J; junction bases unmatched: 8. The sequenced sample consisted of peripheral blood. The gene calls are TRBV6-4 and TRBJ2-2; 11 bases match TRBD2. This receptor was identified in a woman between 40 and 50 years old who had recovered from COVID-19. CDR3 sequence reads: CASSVLAGVRTGELFF. The CDR3 nucleotides read TGTGCCAGCAGCGTACTAGCGGGAGTACGAACCGGGGAGCTGTTTTTT.